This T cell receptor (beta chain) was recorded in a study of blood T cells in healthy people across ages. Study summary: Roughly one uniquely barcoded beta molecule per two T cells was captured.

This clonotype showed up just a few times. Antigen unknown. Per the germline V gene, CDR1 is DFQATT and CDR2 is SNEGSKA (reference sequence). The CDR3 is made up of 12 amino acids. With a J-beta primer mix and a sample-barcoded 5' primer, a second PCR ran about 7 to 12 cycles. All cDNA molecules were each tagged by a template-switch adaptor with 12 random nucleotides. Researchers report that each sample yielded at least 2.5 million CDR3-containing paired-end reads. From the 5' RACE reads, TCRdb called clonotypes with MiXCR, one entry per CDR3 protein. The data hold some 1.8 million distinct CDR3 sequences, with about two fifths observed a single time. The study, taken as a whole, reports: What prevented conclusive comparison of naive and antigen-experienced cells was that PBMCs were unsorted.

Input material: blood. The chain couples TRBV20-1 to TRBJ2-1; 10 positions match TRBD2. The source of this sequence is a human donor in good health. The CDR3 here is CGIAGGYNEQFF. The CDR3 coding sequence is TGCGGTATAGCGGGGGGATACAATGAGCAGTTCTTC.